This TCR beta chain originates from a study of shared clonotypes between healthy human individuals. Whole-study context: Each donor's CD4 naive and CD4 memory cells filled three plates apiece, CD8 naive two, and CD8 memory one.

To note about this clone: The antigen remains undetermined.

Several immunoSEQ plates held equal portions of the genomic DNA taken from each subset. Generated by immunoSEQ multiplex PCR, the TCRdb table keeps only in-frame clones and is missing some. The sample carries more than 850,000 clones, around 78% recorded once. Findings and limits, study-wide: Donors were few, which limited the genetic and exposure-history diversity represented.

Trimming took 5 bases from V and 1 from J, leaving 10 bases between them. The V gene's germline CDR1 is SGHTA and CDR2 FQGTGA. This CDR3 contains 14 residues. The chain couples TRBV7-3 to TRBJ2-3; D gene unclear. The specimen was memory CD4+ T cells from PBMCs. Indicated subset: CD45RA-negative fraction. This receptor was identified in a man between 18 and 29 years old in good health. Some clones in this sample may be carry-over from other donors' samples. CDR3 sequence: CASSAYTRTDTQYF. CDR3 DNA: TGTGCCAGCAGCGCCTATACGCGCACAGATACGCAGTATTTT.